Sequencing of this T cell receptor beta chain was carried out in a study of T cell changes during pregnancy in multiple sclerosis (dated by TCRdb to 2018 to 2020). Notes on the research overall: The study looked at changes in the T cell repertoire across pregnancy in women with multiple sclerosis.

The library was obtained by the immunoSEQ multiplex PCR assay. What TCRdb holds here is the immuneACCESS table cut down to in-frame rearrangements. Part of the clones is not present; checked against another copy, under half of the missing clones reflect an unresolved V gene, and the others are unexplained. The sample profile shows 60,000 or so clones; 91% of them were found once. The ten largest clones represent approximately 0.9% of the sample. In regard to this clone: Its antigen is unknown. No base quality information exists; no much larger clone differs at one position.

Taken from cysteine to phenylalanine, the CDR3 has 16 residues. Only the CDR3 portion is preserved as DNA: 48 bases, with reading frame beginning at the first base. The germline V end is reduced by 5 bases and the J end by 6 bases; junction bases left unmatched: 13. CDR1 and CDR2 (SGHTA, FQGNSA) derive from the germline V gene. The source material was peripheral blood, sampled before pregnancy. The sequence joins TRBV7-2 to TRBJ2-1, with 7 middle bases fitting TRBD1. The source is a female donor with multiple sclerosis, enrolled in a pregnancy study. The DNA sequence follows: TGTGCCAGCAGCCGCCGAGTAGGGGGCGCGTTCAATGAGCAGTTCTTC. It translates to CASSRRVGGAFNEQFF.